Listed here is a single T cell receptor beta chain. Antigen specificity is unknown. Per germline, CDR1 MNHNS and CDR2 SASEGT. The CDR3 consists of 15 residues. V lost 4 bases to trimming and J lost 7 bases; unmatched junction nucleotides: 10. The data derive from a study of blood T cells in healthy people across ages. Study-wide findings and caveats: For the donors, CMV status was unknown and possibly confounded expanded clonotype changes.

Those donating, healthy Caucasian individuals from Russia, were aged roughly 6 to 90. Through a sample-barcoded 5' primer and a J-beta primer mix, a second PCR was run for roughly 7 to 12 cycles. TCRdb re-called the 5' RACE reads with MiXCR, one entry per CDR3 protein. The sample holds approximately 1.5 million distinct CDR3 sequences; 35% to 45% are singletons and the top ten take about 4.1%. The source is a woman aged 18-35 years in good health. Sequencing was performed on blood. The V and J genes are TRBV6-1 and TRBJ1-1; 9 positions match TRBD1. Here the CDR3 reads CASSAAGTGHFEAFF. CDR3 sequence (DNA): TGTGCCAGCAGTGCGGCCGGGACAGGGCATTTTGAAGCTTTCTTT.